A single T cell receptor (beta chain) is shown here with its context. The data were obtained in a study of blood T cell repertoires in COVID-19. On the study more broadly: The origin of the acute and convalescent COVID-19 samples was the United States, Italy and Spain.

CDR3 length: 14 amino acids. Only in-frame clones appear in the TCRdb table, and some are missing; sequencing was by immunoSEQ multiplex PCR. The sample includes approximately 200,000 clones, around 83% of them seen just once. Input material: peripheral blood. The sequence was obtained from a woman between 45 and 65 years old with acute or convalescent COVID-19. The V and J genes are TRBV21-1 and TRBJ2-3; TRBD2, the table's D call, lacks a check against the DNA. TRBV21-1 is marked as a pseudogene. CDR3 sequence: CASKPSRRTDTQYF. CDR3 coding DNA: TGTGCCAGCAAGCCTAGCCGAAGGACAGATACGCAGTATTTT.